This paragraph reports one TCR beta chain. The CDR3 extends over 16 amino acids. V was pared by 0 bases and J by 3 bases, with 15 bases between. From germline, CDR1 is SGDLS and CDR2 YYNGEE. The sample comes from a study of glioma-infiltrating T cells after dendritic cell vaccination. Sequencing used immunoSEQ multiplex PCR; TCRdb keeps in-frame clones, though not all of them. The repertoire holds about 94,000 clones, 75% to 90% seen once, with roughly 5.9% in the top ten. Time point in this sample: after dendritic cell vaccination, including at tumor progression/relapse. This receptor was obtained from a human donor with glioblastoma. The gene calls are TRBV9 and TRBJ1-2, with TRBD1 as a possible D gene (6 bases). This sample comprised blood, obtained after dendritic cell vaccination. The DNA of the CDR3 is TGTGCCAGCAGCGTAGGGGGGCCCCTAGGGGACTATGGCTACACCTTC. Translating it yields CASSVGGPLGDYGYTF.